The present TCR delta chain was sequenced within a study of human gamma delta and Vdelta1 T cells. TCRdb re-called the PCR reads via CATT. The table lists some 13,000 delta-chain clones, around 49% of them singletons. About this clone itself: Its matching antigen is unknown.

CDR3 length: 20 residues. The germline V gene has CDR1 TSWWSYY and CDR2 QGS. Trimming at V came to 2 bases and at J to 9 bases, leaving 22 bases not matched to a gene. Study-wide results and caveats: Delta One T cells were reportedly polyclonal and broadly cytotoxic against acute myeloid leukemia.

The sequencing input was Vdelta1 gamma-delta T cells from blood grown in culture (DOT cells). The source is a human donor in good health. This chain connects TRDV1 to TRDJ1; 12 nucleotides align to TRDD3. CDR3 residues: CALGESVTSHPSYWGIQLIF. CDR3 in DNA: TGTGCTCTTGGGGAATCCGTCACCTCTCACCCATCCTACTGGGGGATACAACTCATCTTT.